This record covers a single T cell receptor beta chain. Its antigen is still unknown. This record belongs to a study of identical twins. In TCRdb, the 5' RACE reads were re-called with MiXCR into one record per CDR3 protein. The data show about 520,000 distinct CDR3 sequences, less than 25% seen once. Notes on the study in general: Because invariant MAIT and iNKT cells could be present, zero-insertion analyses could be partly confounded.

Another study also made use of these data, one on T cells expressing NK-cell markers. In that study: The eight sequenced donors comprised seven who were HCMV-seropositive and one who was seronegative. The study found dominant NKG2C+ clonotypes at about 1.0-7.0% of CD8+ T cells in about six donors.

The source is a young woman in good health. The specimen sequenced was CD4+ T cells sorted from blood.

CDR3 in amino acids: CAIQRGTNTGELFF. The CDR3 coding sequence is TGTGCCATTCAGAGGGGGACGAACACCGGGGAGCTGTTTTTT. The chain couples TRBV10-3 to TRBJ2-2; the D gene is possibly TRBD1 (6 bases). The germline V gene has CDR1 ENHRY and CDR2 SYGVKD. V gave up 9 bases and J gave up 0 bases, with 11 bases separating them. CDR3 size: 14 residues.